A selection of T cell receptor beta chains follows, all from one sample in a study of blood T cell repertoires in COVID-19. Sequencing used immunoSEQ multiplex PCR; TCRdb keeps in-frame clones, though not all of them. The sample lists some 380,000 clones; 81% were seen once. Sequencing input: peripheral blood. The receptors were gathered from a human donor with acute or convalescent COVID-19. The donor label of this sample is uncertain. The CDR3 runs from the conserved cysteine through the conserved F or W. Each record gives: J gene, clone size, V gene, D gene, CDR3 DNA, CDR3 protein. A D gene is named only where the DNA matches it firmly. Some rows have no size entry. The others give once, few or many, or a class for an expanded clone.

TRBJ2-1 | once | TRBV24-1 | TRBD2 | TGTGCCACCAGTGATTGGGGGGCCGGGACTAGCGGTTCGAATGAGCAGTTCTTC | CATSDWGAGTSGSNEQFF
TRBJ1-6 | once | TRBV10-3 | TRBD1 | TGTGCCATCAGGCCGGGACAGGGAGTAAGTTCACCCCTCCACTTT | CAIRPGQGVSSPLHF
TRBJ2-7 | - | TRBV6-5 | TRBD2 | TGTGCCAGCAGTTACTCGATAGCGGGTCCCGCCTACGAGCAGTACTTC | CASSYSIAGPAYEQYF
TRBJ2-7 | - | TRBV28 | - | TGTGCCAGCCGCCCGACAGGCTCCTCTAGATCCTACGAGCAGTACTTC | CASRPTGSSRSYEQYF
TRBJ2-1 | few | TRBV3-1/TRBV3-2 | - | TGTGCCAGCAGCCAGGGACACGACTACAATGAGCAGTTCTTC | CASSQGHDYNEQFF
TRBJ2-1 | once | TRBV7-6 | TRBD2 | TGTGCCAGCAGCTTAGTTGGGGGAGGGCCCGGTGAGCAGTTCTTC | CASSLVGGGPGEQFF
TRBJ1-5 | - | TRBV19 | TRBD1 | TGTGCCAGTAGTATAGTAGCGACAGGGGAGCCCCAGCATTTT | CASSIVATGEPQHF
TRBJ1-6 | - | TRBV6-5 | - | TGTGCCAGCAGTTACTCAGGACAGTCTTTCACCCTCCACTTT | CASSYSGQSFTLHF
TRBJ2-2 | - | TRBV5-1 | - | TGCGCCAGCAGCTATGGACAGAACACCGGGGAGCTGTTTTTT | CASSYGQNTGELFF
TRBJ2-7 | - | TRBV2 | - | TGTGCCAGCAGTTACCGAGGGGGACGGGAGCAGTACTTC | CASSYRGGREQYF
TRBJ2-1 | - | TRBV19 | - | TGTGCCAGTAGTACCACCCGAACCGGGACAGAGCAGTTCTTC | CASSTTRTGTEQFF
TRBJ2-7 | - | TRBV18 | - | TGTGCCAGCTCACCTTCTAGTAAAGACGAGCAGTACTTC | CASSPSSKDEQYF
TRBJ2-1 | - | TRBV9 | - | TGTGCCAGCAGCGTAGAGGTCAGGAACAATGAGCAGTTCTTC | CASSVEVRNNEQFF
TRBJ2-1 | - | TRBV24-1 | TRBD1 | TGTGCCACCAGTGATTCCACAGGGGGGAGATTAGATGAGCAGTTCTTC | CATSDSTGGRLDEQFF
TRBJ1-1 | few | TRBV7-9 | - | TGTGCCAGCAGCTTAAACTGGGCCACTGAAGCTTTCTTT | CASSLNWATEAFF
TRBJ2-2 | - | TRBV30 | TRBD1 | TGTGCCTGGGGACAGGGGGCGACCGGGGAGCTGTTTTTT | CAWGQGATGELFF
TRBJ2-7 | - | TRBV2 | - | TGTGCCAGCAGTGTGGACTCCCGAGGCTACGAGCAGTACTTC | CASSVDSRGYEQYF
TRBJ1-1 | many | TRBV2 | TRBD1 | TGTGCCAGCAGTGCGGGACAGGGCTTGAACACTGAAGCTTTCTTT | CASSAGQGLNTEAFF
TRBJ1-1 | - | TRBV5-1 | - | TGCGCAAGTGCGGGGGCGATGAACACTGAAGCTTTCTTT | CASAGAMNTEAFF
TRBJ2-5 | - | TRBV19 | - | TGTGCCAGTAGTAAAGGAGGGAGGGGGGGAGAGACCCAGTACTTC | CASSKGGRGGETQYF
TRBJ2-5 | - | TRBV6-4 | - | TGTGCCAGCTGCTTTTGGTCCCGAGTCCCGCAAGAGACCCAGTACTTC | CASCFWSRVPQETQYF
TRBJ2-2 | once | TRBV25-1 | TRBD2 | TGTGCCAGCAGTGACCCGACTAGCGGGAGGTCCGGGGAGCTGTTTTTT | CASSDPTSGRSGELFF
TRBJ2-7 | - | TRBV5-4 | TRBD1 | TGTGCCAGCAGCCACCGGGACAGTCCCTACGAGCAGTACTTC | CASSHRDSPYEQYF
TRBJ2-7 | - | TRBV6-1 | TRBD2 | TGTGCCAGCAGTGAACGGAGCGGGGGTCCATACGAGCAGTACTTC | CASSERSGGPYEQYF
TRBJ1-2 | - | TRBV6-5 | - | TGTGCCAGCACCCGGGCAGGGAGGTATGGCTACACCTTC | CASTRAGRYGYTF
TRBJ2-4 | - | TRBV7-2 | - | TGTGCCAGCAGCACAGGGTGGGGCGCCAAAAACATTCAGTACTTC | CASSTGWGAKNIQYF
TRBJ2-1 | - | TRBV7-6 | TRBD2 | TGTGCCAGCAGTCATAGACTAGCGGGAGGATTCAATGAGCAGTTCTTC | CASSHRLAGGFNEQFF
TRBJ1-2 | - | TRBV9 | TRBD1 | TGTGCCAGCAGCCCCCTCCCGACAGGGCATGGCTACACCTTC | CASSPLPTGHGYTF
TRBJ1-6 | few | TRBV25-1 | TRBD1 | TGTGCCAGCTCAGGGACAGCAGGTTTTGTTCGACCCCTCCACTTT | CASSGTAGFVRPLHF
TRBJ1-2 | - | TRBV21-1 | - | TGTGCCAGCATTCATATTGCCCCCCTACCCTATGGCTACACCTTC | CASIHIAPLPYGYTF
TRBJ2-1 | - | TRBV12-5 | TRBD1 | TGTGCTAGTGCCCGGGACAGGGGCAATGAGCAGTTCTTC | CASARDRGNEQFF
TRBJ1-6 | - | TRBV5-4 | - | TGTGCCAGCAGCCCCGTGGGAGGGGATCCTTCACCCCTCCACTTT | CASSPVGGDPSPLHF
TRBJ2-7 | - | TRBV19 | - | TGTGCCAGTAGTATAGGACAAGCGGACAGAATTTACGAGCAGTACTTC | CASSIGQADRIYEQYF
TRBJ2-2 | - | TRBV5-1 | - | TGCGCCAGCAGCTGGCAACCCACCGGGGAGCTGTTTTTT | CASSWQPTGELFF
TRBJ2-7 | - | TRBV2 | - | TGTGCCAGCAGTTCAGGGGTACCCTACGAGCAGTACTTC | CASSSGVPYEQYF
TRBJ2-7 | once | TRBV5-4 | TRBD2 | TGTGCCAGCAGCTCCGACCGGGACTACAACAGAAAGCAGTACTTC | CASSSDRDYNRKQYF
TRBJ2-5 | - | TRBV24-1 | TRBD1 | TGTGCCACCAGTACTGACCACAGGGGGCGAAAAGAGACCCAGTACTTC | CATSTDHRGRKETQYF
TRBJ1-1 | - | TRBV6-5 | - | TGTGCCAGCAGTTACCAACTGGGGAGCACTGAAGCTTTCTTT | CASSYQLGSTEAFF
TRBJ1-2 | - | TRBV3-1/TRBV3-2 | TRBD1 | TGTGCCAGCAGCCAAAATGGACAGGGGCTTGGCTACACCTTC | CASSQNGQGLGYTF